The sequence of this T cell receptor beta chain was determined in a study of shared clonotypes between healthy human individuals. The study, taken as a whole, reports: Apart from blood, nothing was sampled; tissue repertoires likely differ.

The CDR3 loop spans 15 amino acids. CDR1 and CDR2 from the germline V gene are MNHNS and SASEGT. Between the trimmed V and J ends, which lost 2 bases and 2 bases, there was a span of 10 bases. Investigators spread the genomic DNA of each subset evenly over several immunoSEQ plates. The table came from immunoSEQ multiplex PCR; TCRdb's copy has only in-frame clones and leaves some out. The top ten clones hold approximately 13% of a sample with approximately 500,000 clones, 60% to 80% of them seen once. Of note for this clone: Its antigen is not known.

The origin of this receptor is a woman aged 40-49 years in good health. Some clones in this sample may be carry-over from other donors' samples. Specimen: PBMCs. This chain connects TRBV6-1 to TRBJ1-5, with D maybe TRBD1 (5 bases). The CDR3 DNA follows: TGTGCCAGCAGTGAACTCAGGGAAGGCAATCAGCCCCAGCATTTT. It translates to CASSELREGNQPQHF.